A single sample is the source of the 23 T cell receptor beta chains below, sequenced in a study of regulatory T cells in long-lasting Graves disease. As to time point: newly diagnosed GD, antithyroid drugs for less than 3 months. Researchers made the TCR library from RNA that was extracted from PBMCs. TCR beta libraries were built with iRepertoire HTBI primers and Arm-PCR of CDR3 regions. MiXCR, applied by TCRdb to the multiplex PCR reads, yields one record per CDR3 protein. In the table there are 510,000 or so distinct CDR3 sequences, more than 10% of which are singletons. These same data were also listed under a study on T cells in Graves' hyperthyroidism and ophthalmopathy.

Sequencing was performed on peripheral blood mononuclear cells (PBMCs), taken at new diagnosis, from a patient treated with antithyroid drugs. These TCRs come from a woman under 40 with Graves disease.

There are many counts of this clonotype. The V call is TRBV2, the J call TRBJ1-6; D remains ambiguous. Germline CDR1 is SNHLY and CDR2 is FYNNEI. CDR3 length: 16 residues. Trimming took off 2 bases at V and 5 bases at J, with 13 bases between the two ends. CDR3 amino acids: CASSEWLVGNNSPLHF. CDR3 nucleotide sequence: TGTGCCAGCAGTGAATGGCTTGTGGGTAATAATTCACCCCTCCACTTT.

This clonotype was detected ten times or more. V and J are TRBV7-2 and TRBJ2-7; 8 bases line up with TRBD1. Germline CDR1 SGHTA, CDR2 FQGNSA. Germline trimming cut 2 bases from V and 9 bases from J; bases unmatched to any gene: 6. This CDR3 is 13 amino acids long. DNA of the CDR3: TGTGCCAGCAGCTTAAGGGACAGGAATAGGCAGTACTTC. As protein: CASSLRDRNRQYF.

This clonotype was picked up many times. This chain links TRBV6-5 with TRBJ1-1; 8 nucleotides line up with TRBD1. Germline V lookup: CDR1 MNHEY, CDR2 SVGAGI. Trimming took 0 bases from V and 5 from J; bases not matched to a gene: 8. The CDR3 runs 16 residues. DNA of the CDR3: TGTGCCAGCAGTTACTCGGTCCAGGGGGCGCGGACTGAAGCTTTCTTT. Protein product: CASSYSVQGARTEAFF.

This clonotype was found many times. This rearrangement joins TRBV11-2 to TRBJ1-1; 9 bases are shared with TRBD1. Germline V gives CDR1 SGHAT, CDR2 FQNNGV. J lost 5 bases, V lost 2 bases, and 6 bases had no gene match. The CDR3 spans 15 residues. The CDR3 nucleotides are TGTGCCAGCAGCTTAACAGGGGGCTGGGGGACTGAAGCTTTCTTT. This sequence encodes CASSLTGGWGTEAFF.

The table lists this clonotype with a few counts. One end of the junction is discordant with germline, which a read error may explain. This chain joins TRBV12-3 or TRBV12-4 and TRBJ2-3; 7 positions agree with TRBD1. The CDR3 contains 13 residues. The DNA for the CDR3 is TGTGCCAGCAGCAGATACGGGACAGATACGCGGTATTTT. Translation gives CASSRYGTDTRYF.

For the CDR3, the DNA is TGTGCCAGCTCAGCCAATCGTGTCGGCCCTCCTGGGCAGTACTTC. It yields the protein CASSANRVGPPGQYF. The J gene is TRBJ2-7, the V gene TRBV18; no clear D. Germline V CDR1 and CDR2: KGHSH, LQKENI. Trimming cost V 5 bases and J 9 bases, with 23 bases left between them. This CDR3 region has 15 residues. Variable domain in full (rest from reference TRBV18 and TRBJ2-7): NAGVMQNPRHLVRRRGQEARLRCSPMKGHSHVYWYRQLPEEGLKFMVYLQKENIIDESGMPKERFSAEFPKEGPSILRIQQVVRGDSAAYFCASSANRVGPPGQYFGPGTRLTVT.

This clonotype was detected ten times or more. The chain carries TRBV11-2 and TRBJ2-3; TRBD2 matches 13 bases. The CDR3 contains 15 residues. The V gene end was trimmed by 5 bases and the J gene end by 7 bases; junction bases not matched to a gene: 6. The germline V gene encodes CDR1 SGHAT and CDR2 FQNNGV. The CDR3 DNA sequence: TGTGCCAGCAGCCCCACTAGCGGGAGGGCCCATACGCAGTATTTT. This codes for CASSPTSGRAHTQYF.

The table lists this clonotype with many counts. The rearrangement joins TRBV28 to TRBJ1-1; no clear D. This CDR3 has 14 amino acids. Per the germline V gene, CDR1 is MDHEN and CDR2 is SYDVKM. Trimming removed 2 bases from V and 4 bases from J, with 11 bases in between. The CDR3 nucleotides read TGTGCCAGCAGTTTACTGTCGGATTTCACTGAAGCTTTCTTT. Protein sequence: CASSLLSDFTEAFF.

The chain uses TRBV18 and TRBJ2-5; 7 nucleotides match TRBD1. The ends lost 4 bases at V and 7 bases at J; junction bases unmatched: 6. Germline V gene data show CDR1 as KGHSH and CDR2 as LQKENI. The CDR3 sequence is 13 residues long. The CDR3 DNA is TGTGCCAGCTCACGGGGACAGAAAGGGACCCAGTACTTC. Protein sequence: CASSRGQKGTQYF.

Ten or more counts support this clonotype. The gene calls are TRBV7-2 and TRBJ2-2; unclear D gene. With 5 bases removed from V and 7 bases from J, the gap between germline ends came to 11 bases. The CDR3 runs 13 residues. Germline CDR1 and CDR2: SGHTA and FQGNSA. CDR3 residues: CASSRNSDGELFF. CDR3 coding DNA: TGTGCCAGCAGCCGGAACTCGGACGGGGAGCTGTTTTTT.

Ten or more counts support this clonotype. This rearrangement joins TRBV29-1 to TRBJ2-1, with 8 nucleotides matching TRBD2. The V gene end was trimmed by 1 base and the J gene end by 7 bases; junction bases not matched to a gene: 12. The germline CDR1 and CDR2 sequences are SQVTM and ANQGSEA. CDR3 length: 16 amino acids. In nucleotides, the CDR3 is TGCAGCGTTGAAGGGGGACGAGCGGGAGTGTTAAATGAGCAGTTCTTC. Its translation: CSVEGGRAGVLNEQFF.

This chain connects TRBV27 to TRBJ2-7; TRBD2 agrees at 13 bases. V dropped 6 bases and J dropped 6; count of bases not matched to a gene: 8. Germline V gives CDR1 MNHEY, CDR2 SMNVEV (reference sequence). There are 15 residues in the CDR3. This CDR3 reads CASREAGLAGSEQYF. CDR3 bases: TGTGCCAGCAGGGAAGCGGGACTAGCGGGAAGCGAGCAGTACTTC.

This clonotype has at least ten counts. The V call is TRBV24-1, the J call TRBJ2-3; possible D gene TRBD2, 6 bases. The germline gives CDR1 KGHDR, CDR2 SFDVKD. CDR3 size: 14 residues. Trimming removed 3 bases from V and 1 base from J, with 7 bases in between. The CDR3: CATSDASGTDTQYF. Written as DNA, the CDR3 is TGTGCCACCAGTGATGCTAGCGGCACAGATACGCAGTATTTT.

This clonotype was found many times. The chain has TRBV19 and TRBJ1-2; D gene uncertain. The V gene lost 6 bases and the J gene lost 1 base, with 9 bases spanning the gap. Germline CDR1 LNHDA, CDR2 SQIVND (reference sequence). The CDR3 is made up of 13 amino acids. CDR3 protein: CASRWENNYGYTF. DNA for the CDR3: TGTGCCAGTAGATGGGAGAATAACTATGGCTACACCTTC. Combining the CDR3 with reference TRBV19 and TRBJ1-2 gives the whole variable domain DGGITQSPKYLFRKEGQNVTLSCEQNLNHDAMYWYRQDPGQGLRLIYYSQIVNDFQKGDIAEGYSVSREKKESFPLTVTSAQKNPTAFYLCASRWENNYGYTFGSGTRLTVV.

DNA of the CDR3: TGTGCCAGTAGTATGGTACTAGCGGGAGCCGGGGAGCTGTTTTTT. It yields the protein CASSMVLAGAGELFF. V is TRBV19 and J is TRBJ2-2, with 11 bases matching TRBD2. CDR3 length: 15 residues. CDR1 is LNHDA and CDR2 is SQIVND in the germline V gene (reference sequence). J was trimmed by 6 bases and V by 3 bases; bases with no gene match: 3.

This chain connects TRBV7-8 to TRBJ2-7, with D hard to call. This CDR3 region has 15 residues. CDR1 is SGHVS, CDR2 FQNEAQ, per germline. Trimming took off 0 bases at V and 3 bases at J, with 12 bases between the two ends. This CDR3 is CASSLAVRANYEQYF. CDR3 bases: TGTGCCAGCAGCTTAGCGGTCCGGGCAAACTACGAGCAGTACTTC.

This clonotype was detected many times. This chain connects TRBV30 to TRBJ1-2; no reliable D call. Germline lookup yields CDR1 GTSNPN and CDR2 SVGIG (reference sequence). CDR3 length: 12 residues. V lost 0 bases, J lost 8 bases, and 10 bases lay in between. The CDR3 protein is CAWSVIGSGYTF. In DNA, the CDR3 is TGTGCCTGGAGTGTAATCGGGAGCGGCTACACCTTC.

This clonotype showed up many times. The V call is TRBV28, the J call TRBJ2-7; perhaps TRBD2 as D (5 bases). The CDR3 runs to 15 residues. V lost 9 bases and J lost 4, with 22 bases in between. Germline V lookup: CDR1 MDHEN, CDR2 SYDVKM. The CDR3 spells CASSDGPKTGYEQYF. Written as DNA, the CDR3 is TGTGCCAGTTCCGACGGGCCCAAGACGGGGTACGAGCAGTACTTC.

Ten or more counts support this clonotype. This chain connects TRBV7-2 to TRBJ1-2; tentative D call: TRBD1 (5 bases). CDR1 and CDR2 from the germline V gene are SGHTA and FQGNSA. The CDR3 has 15 amino acids. Deletions cut 5 bases from V and 3 bases from J, with 16 bases between. The CDR3, as DNA: TGTGCCAGCAGCCCATCGGGGGTCCAGGACTATGGCTACACCTTC. Translating it yields CASSPSGVQDYGYTF.

V is TRBV20-1 and J is TRBJ2-2; 12 bases match TRBD2. Germline-derived CDR1 and CDR2 are DFQATT and SNEGSKA (reference sequence). Germline trimming cut 2 bases from V and 1 base from J; bases unmatched to any gene: 5. The CDR3 extends over 17 amino acids. CDR3 loop: CSARTGTSGLNTGELFF. CDR3 nucleotide sequence: TGCAGTGCTAGAACCGGGACTAGCGGGCTGAACACCGGGGAGCTGTTTTTT.

This clonotype was observed many times. This rearrangement joins TRBV2 to TRBJ2-3; D ambiguous. Germline assignment: CDR1 SNHLY and CDR2 FYNNEI. This CDR3 is 13 amino acids long. Trimming shortened V by 6 bases and J by 0 bases, and 7 bases separated the two germline ends. The CDR3 coding sequence is TGTGCCAGCAGGGTCATAAGCACAGATACGCAGTATTTT. Its protein product is CASRVISTDTQYF.

The table lists this clonotype with a few counts. V is TRBV13 and J is TRBJ2-5, with D perhaps TRBD1 (6 bases). Trimming cost V 5 bases and J 1 base, with 8 bases left between them. The CDR3 contains 13 residues. Germline V gives CDR1 PRHDT, CDR2 FYEKMQ (reference sequence). The chain's CDR3 is CASSIQGQETQYF. The CDR3 DNA reads TGTGCCAGCAGCATACAGGGCCAAGAGACCCAGTACTTC. Based on the CDR3 plus reference TRBV13 and TRBJ2-5, the full variable domain is AAGVIQSPRHLIKEKRETATLKCYPIPRHDTVYWYQQGPGQDPQFLISFYEKMQSDKGSIPDRFSAQQFSDYHSELNMSSLELGDSALYFCASSIQGQETQYFGPGTRLLVL.

The V and J genes are TRBV9 and TRBJ2-6; D ambiguous. The germline V gene has CDR1 SGDLS and CDR2 YYNGEE. Trimming shortened V by 6 bases and J by 4 bases, and 11 bases separated the two germline ends. This CDR3 is built from 14 residues. The DNA of the CDR3 is TGTGCCAGCAATCCTGTGCCCGGGGCCAACGTCCTGACTTTC. The encoded protein is CASNPVPGANVLTF.